This T cell receptor (beta chain) was sequenced during a study of blood T cell repertoires in COVID-19. For the study at large: Samples of COVID-19 (acute and convalescent) were obtained from the United States, Italy and Spain. PBMCs, B-cell-depleted T cells, or T cells provided the cDNA or gDNA that made up the material.

As handled by the study authors: Reference gene primers were amplified, and this amplification served to estimate nucleated cell counts. The repertoire was sequenced with immunoSEQ multiplex PCR; TCRdb's copy has only in-frame clones and lacks some. The V and J calls and clone size come from that table; D and trimming were worked out from the DNA. The sample holds 300,000 or so clones, around 89% seen once. CDR3 size: 13 residues. The ends were cut back, 3 bases at V and 3 bases at J, with 9 bases in the middle. Germline V CDR1 and CDR2: MNHEY, SMNVEV (reference sequence). J is TRBJ2-7 and V is TRBV27; D not resolved. This TCR derives from a man between 18 and 29 years old who had recovered from COVID-19. The sample taken for sequencing was peripheral blood. The CDR3 loop reads CASSLKLNYEQYF. CDR3 bases: TGTGCCAGCAGTTTGAAGCTAAACTACGAGCAGTACTTC.